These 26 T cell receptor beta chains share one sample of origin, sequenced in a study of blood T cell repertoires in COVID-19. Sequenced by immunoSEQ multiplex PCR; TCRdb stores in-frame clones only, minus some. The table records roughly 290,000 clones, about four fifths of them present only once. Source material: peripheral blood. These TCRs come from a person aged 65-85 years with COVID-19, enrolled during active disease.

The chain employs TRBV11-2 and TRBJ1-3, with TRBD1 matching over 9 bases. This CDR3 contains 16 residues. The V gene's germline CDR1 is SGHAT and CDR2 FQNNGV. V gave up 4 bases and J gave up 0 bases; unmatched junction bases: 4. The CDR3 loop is CASSWGTGSSGNTIYF. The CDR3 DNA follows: TGTGCCAGCAGCTGGGGGACAGGGAGCTCTGGAAACACCATATATTTT.

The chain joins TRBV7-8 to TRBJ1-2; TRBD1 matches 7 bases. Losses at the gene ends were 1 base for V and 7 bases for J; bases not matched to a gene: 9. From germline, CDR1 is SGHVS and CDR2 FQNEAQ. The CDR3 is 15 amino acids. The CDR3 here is CASSLEARGAPGYTF. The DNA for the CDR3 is TGTGCCAGCAGCTTAGAAGCCAGGGGGGCGCCTGGCTACACCTTC.

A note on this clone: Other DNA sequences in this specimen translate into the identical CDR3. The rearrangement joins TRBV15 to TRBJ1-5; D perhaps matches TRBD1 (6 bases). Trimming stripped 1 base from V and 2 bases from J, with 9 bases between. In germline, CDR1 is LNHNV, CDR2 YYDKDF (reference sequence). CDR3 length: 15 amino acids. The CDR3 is CATSRGGGGNQPQHF. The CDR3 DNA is TGTGCCACCAGCAGAGGAGGGGGGGGCAATCAGCCCCAGCATTTT.

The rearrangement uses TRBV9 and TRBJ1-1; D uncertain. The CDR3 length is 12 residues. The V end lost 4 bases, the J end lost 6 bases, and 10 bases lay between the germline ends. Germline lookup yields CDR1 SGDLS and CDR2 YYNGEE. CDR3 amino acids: CASSPGGPEAFF. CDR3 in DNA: TGTGCCAGCAGCCCTGGTGGGCCTGAAGCTTTCTTT.

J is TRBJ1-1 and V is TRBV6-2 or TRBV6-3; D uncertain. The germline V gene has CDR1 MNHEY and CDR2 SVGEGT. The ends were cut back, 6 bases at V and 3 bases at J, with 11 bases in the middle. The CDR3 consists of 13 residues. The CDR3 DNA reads TGTGCCAGCAGCCCCAACAGATACACTGAAGCTTTCTTT. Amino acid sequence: CASSPNRYTEAFF.

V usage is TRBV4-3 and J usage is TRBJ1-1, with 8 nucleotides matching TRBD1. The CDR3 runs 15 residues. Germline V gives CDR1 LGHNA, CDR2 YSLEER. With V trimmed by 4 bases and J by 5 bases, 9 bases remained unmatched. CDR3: CASSLTYRGGTEAFF. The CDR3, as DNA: TGCGCCAGCAGCCTCACATACAGGGGGGGGACTGAAGCTTTCTTT.

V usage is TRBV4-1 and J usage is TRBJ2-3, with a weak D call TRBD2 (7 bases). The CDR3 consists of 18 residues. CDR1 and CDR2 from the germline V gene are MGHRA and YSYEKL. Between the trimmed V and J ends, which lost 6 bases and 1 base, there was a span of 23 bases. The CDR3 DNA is TGCGCCAGCAGGCTTCAAGGGGGGGGAGGGAGCGGCACAGATACGCAGTATTTT. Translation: CASRLQGGGGSGTDTQYF.

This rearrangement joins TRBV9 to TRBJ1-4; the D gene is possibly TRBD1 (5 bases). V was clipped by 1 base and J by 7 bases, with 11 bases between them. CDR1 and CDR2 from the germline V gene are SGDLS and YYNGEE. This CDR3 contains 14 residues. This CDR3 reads CASSVQGGREKLFF. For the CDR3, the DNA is TGTGCCAGCAGCGTACAGGGTGGGCGTGAAAAACTGTTTTTT.

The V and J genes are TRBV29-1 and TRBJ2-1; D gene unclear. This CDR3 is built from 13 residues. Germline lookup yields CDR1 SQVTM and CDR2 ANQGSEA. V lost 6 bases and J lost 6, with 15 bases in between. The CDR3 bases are TGCAGCGTCTCGCTCAGGCTCTTCAATGAGCAGTTCTTC. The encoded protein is CSVSLRLFNEQFF.

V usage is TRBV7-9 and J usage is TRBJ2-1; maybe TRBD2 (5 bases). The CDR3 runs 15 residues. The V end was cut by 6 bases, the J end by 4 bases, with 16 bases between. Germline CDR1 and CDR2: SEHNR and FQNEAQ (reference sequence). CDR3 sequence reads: CASSERGGRYNEQFF. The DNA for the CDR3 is TGTGCCAGCAGTGAACGAGGAGGACGGTACAATGAGCAGTTCTTC.

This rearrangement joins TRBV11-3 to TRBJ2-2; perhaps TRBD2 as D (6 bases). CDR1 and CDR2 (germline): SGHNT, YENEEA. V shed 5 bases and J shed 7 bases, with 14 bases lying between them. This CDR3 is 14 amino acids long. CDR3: CASSGALRGGELFF. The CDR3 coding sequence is TGTGCCAGCAGCGGGGCCCTGCGGGGCGGGGAGCTGTTTTTT.

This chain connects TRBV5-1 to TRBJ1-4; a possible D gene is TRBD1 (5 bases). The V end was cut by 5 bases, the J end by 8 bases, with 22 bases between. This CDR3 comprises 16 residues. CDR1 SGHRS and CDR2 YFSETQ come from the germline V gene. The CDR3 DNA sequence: TGCGCCAGCAGGAGGCTATTTGCGGGGGAAGCCGAAAAACTGTTTTTT. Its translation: CASRRLFAGEAEKLFF. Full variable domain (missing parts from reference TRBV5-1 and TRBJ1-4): KAGVTQTPRYLIKTRGQQVTLSCSPISGHRSVSWYQQTPGQGLQFLFEYFSETQRNKGNFPGRFSGRQFSNSRSEMNVSTLELGDSALYLCASRRLFAGEAEKLFFGSGTQLSVL.

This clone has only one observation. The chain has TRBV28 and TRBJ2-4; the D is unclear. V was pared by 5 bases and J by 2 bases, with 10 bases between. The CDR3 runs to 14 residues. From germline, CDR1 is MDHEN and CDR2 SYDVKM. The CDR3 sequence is CASSLSNPKNIQYF. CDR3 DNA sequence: TGTGCCAGCAGTCTTAGTAATCCCAAAAACATTCAGTACTTC.

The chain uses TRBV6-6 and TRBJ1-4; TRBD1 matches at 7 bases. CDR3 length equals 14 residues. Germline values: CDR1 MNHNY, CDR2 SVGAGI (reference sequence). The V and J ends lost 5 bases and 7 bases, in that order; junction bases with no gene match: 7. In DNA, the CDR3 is TGTGCCAGCAGTAACAGGGGTTGGAGTGAAAAACTGTTTTTT. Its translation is CASSNRGWSEKLFF.

The DNA for the CDR3 is TGTGCCAGCAGCTCAGGACAGCTTAATGAAAAACTGTTTTTT. Encoded protein: CASSSGQLNEKLFF. The J gene is TRBJ1-4, the V gene TRBV5-6; TRBD1 might be the D (6 bases). Germline V gives CDR1 SGHDT, CDR2 YYEEEE. CDR3 length equals 14 residues. V was cut by 3 bases and J by 4 bases, with 10 bases left in between.

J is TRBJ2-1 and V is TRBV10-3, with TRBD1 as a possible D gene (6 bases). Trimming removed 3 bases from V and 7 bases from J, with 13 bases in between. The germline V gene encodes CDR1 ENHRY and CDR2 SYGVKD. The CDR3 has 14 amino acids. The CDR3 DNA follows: TGTGCCATCAGTGAAAGGGGGACCTCGAATGAGCAGTTCTTC. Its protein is CAISERGTSNEQFF.

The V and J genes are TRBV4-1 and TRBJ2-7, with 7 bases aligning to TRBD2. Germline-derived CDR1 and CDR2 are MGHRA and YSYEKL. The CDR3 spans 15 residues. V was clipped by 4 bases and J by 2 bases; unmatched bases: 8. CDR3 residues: CASSPEPGRTYEQYF. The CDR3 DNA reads TGCGCCAGCAGCCCGGAACCCGGGAGGACCTACGAGCAGTACTTC.

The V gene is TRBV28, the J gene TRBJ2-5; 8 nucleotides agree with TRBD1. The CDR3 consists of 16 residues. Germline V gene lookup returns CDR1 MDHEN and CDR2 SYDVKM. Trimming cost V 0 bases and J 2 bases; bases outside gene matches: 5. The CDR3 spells CASSLWGRGRQETQYF. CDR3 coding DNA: TGTGCCAGCAGTTTATGGGGCAGGGGGCGGCAAGAGACCCAGTACTTC.

CDR3 nucleotides: TGTGCCAGCAGAGTACAGGGGGCTATAAGTGAAGCTTTCTTT. As protein: CASRVQGAISEAFF. The chain joins TRBV28 to TRBJ1-1; 9 positions match TRBD1. The CDR3 contains 14 residues. Germline CDR1 MDHEN, CDR2 SYDVKM. Trimming at V came to 6 bases and at J to 7 bases, leaving 9 bases not matched to a gene.

CDR3 sequence (DNA): TGTGCCAGCAAGGACAGGGGTTCAATCCGGAACAATGAGCAGTTCTTC. It encodes CASKDRGSIRNNEQFF. This rearrangement joins TRBV27 to TRBJ2-1, with 9 positions matching TRBD1. Trimming at V came to 7 bases and at J to 5 bases, leaving 12 bases not matched to a gene. The CDR3 has 16 amino acids. Germline-derived CDR1 and CDR2 are MNHEY and SMNVEV (reference sequence).

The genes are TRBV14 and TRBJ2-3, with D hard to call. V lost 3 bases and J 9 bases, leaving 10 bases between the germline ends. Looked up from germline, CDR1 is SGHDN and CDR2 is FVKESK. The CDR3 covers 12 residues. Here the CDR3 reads CASSQTWITQYF. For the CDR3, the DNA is TGTGCCAGCAGCCAGACATGGATCACGCAGTATTTT. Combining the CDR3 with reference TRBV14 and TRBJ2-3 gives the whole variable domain EAGVTQFPSHSVIEKGQTVTLRCDPISGHDNLYWYRRVMGKEIKFLLHFVKESKQDESGMPNNRFLAERTGGTYSTLKVQPAELEDSGVYFCASSQTWITQYFGPGTRLTVL.

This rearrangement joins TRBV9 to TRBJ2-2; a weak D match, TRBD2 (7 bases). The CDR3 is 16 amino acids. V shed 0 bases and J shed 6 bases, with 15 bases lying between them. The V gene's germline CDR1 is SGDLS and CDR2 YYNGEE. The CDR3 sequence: CASSVGGGGAPGELFF. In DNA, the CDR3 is TGTGCCAGCAGCGTAGGAGGAGGGGGGGCCCCCGGGGAGCTGTTTTTT.

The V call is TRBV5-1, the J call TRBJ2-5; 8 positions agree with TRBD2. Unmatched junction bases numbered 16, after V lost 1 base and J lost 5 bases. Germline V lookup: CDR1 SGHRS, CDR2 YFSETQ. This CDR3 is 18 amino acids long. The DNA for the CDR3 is TGCGCCAGCAGCTTGTGGTACCCGGGGGGGCCAGTATTGGAGACCCAGTACTTC. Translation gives CASSLWYPGGPVLETQYF.

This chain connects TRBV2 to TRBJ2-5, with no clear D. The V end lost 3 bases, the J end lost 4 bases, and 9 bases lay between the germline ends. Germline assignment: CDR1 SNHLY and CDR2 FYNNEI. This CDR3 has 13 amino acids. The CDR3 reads CASSDYSAETQYF. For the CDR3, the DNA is TGTGCCAGCAGTGATTACAGTGCAGAGACCCAGTACTTC.

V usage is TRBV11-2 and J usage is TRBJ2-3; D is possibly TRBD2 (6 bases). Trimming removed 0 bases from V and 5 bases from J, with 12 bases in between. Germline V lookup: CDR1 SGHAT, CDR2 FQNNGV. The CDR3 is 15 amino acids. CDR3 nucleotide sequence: TGTGCCAGCAGCTTAGATCGGGGTAGCGGAGATACGCAGTATTTT. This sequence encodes CASSLDRGSGDTQYF. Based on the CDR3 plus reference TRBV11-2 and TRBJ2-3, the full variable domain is EAGVAQSPRYKIIEKRQSVAFWCNPISGHATLYWYQQILGQGPKLLIQFQNNGVVDDSQLPKDRFSAERLKGVDSTLKIQPAKLEDSAVYLCASSLDRGSGDTQYFGPGTRLTVL.

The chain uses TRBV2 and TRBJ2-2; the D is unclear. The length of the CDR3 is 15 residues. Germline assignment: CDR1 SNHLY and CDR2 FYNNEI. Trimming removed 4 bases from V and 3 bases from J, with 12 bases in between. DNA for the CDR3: TGTGCCAGCAGTGCTCCAAGTGGCTACACCGGGGAGCTGTTTTTT. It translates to CASSAPSGYTGELFF.